These T cell receptor beta chains were read from a single sample in a study of blood T cell repertoires in COVID-19. The assay was immunoSEQ multiplex PCR, and TCRdb's table has in-frame clones only and misses some. The repertoire has tens of thousands of clones, nearly 90% of them found once; the top ten carry approximately 3%. Sequencing used peripheral blood. The receptor source for this set is a man aged 45-65 years with active COVID-19. The CDR3 runs from the conserved cysteine through the conserved F or W. Each record gives: D gene, J gene, V gene, clone size, CDR3 protein, CDR3 DNA. A D gene is named only where the DNA matches it firmly. Only some rows state a clone size, as once, few, many or a class for expanded clones.

TRBD2	TRBJ2-2	TRBV19	.	CASTVQGSGGRELFF	TGTGCCAGTACCGTCCAGGGAAGCGGGGGCCGGGAGCTGTTTTTT
.	TRBJ1-5	TRBV3-1/TRBV3-2	once	CASSQDLRVGFRVNQPQHF	TGTGCCAGCAGCCAAGATTTGCGGGTCGGGTTTAGGGTCAATCAGCCCCAGCATTTT
TRBD1	TRBJ1-6	TRBV6-5	.	CASRLTGLNSPLHF	TGTGCCAGCAGGTTGACAGGGTTAAATTCACCCCTCCACTTT
TRBD1	TRBJ2-6	TRBV10-3	.	CAYSRDSDISGANVLTF	TGTGCCTACTCTCGGGACAGCGACATCTCTGGGGCCAACGTCCTGACTTTC
.	TRBJ1-2	TRBV6-1	.	CASSEARHRAYGYTF	TGTGCCAGCAGTGAAGCAAGACACAGGGCCTATGGCTACACCTTC
.	TRBJ1-1	TRBV5-1	.	CASSLLQQNTEAFF	TGCGCCAGCAGCTTGTTACAGCAGAACACTGAAGCTTTCTTT
.	TRBJ2-3	TRBV9	.	CASSVGLVPDTQYF	TGTGCCAGCAGCGTAGGTCTAGTCCCAGATACGCAGTATTTT
.	TRBJ2-2	TRBV19	.	CASSIDHLAGELFF	TGTGCCAGTAGTATTGATCACCTAGCGGGGGAGCTGTTTTTT
TRBD1	TRBJ1-3	TRBV28	.	CASSIGQGGRTIYF	TGTGCCAGCAGTATCGGACAGGGAGGTCGCACCATATATTTT
.	TRBJ1-6	TRBV9	few	CASSVAGKNSPLHF	TGTGCCAGCAGCGTAGCAGGGAAGAATTCACCCCTCCACTTT
.	TRBJ1-3	TRBV7-2	.	CASTVQGTSGNTIYF	TGTGCCAGCACCGTACAGGGAACCTCTGGAAACACCATATATTTT
TRBD1	TRBJ1-3	TRBV27	.	CASSPQGAGGNTIYF	TGTGCCAGCAGCCCCCAGGGGGCAGGTGGAAACACCATATATTTT
.	TRBJ1-1	TRBV2	.	CASTERGLNTEAFF	TGTGCCAGCACCGAGCGGGGCTTGAACACTGAAGCTTTCTTT
TRBD1	TRBJ1-6	TRBV6-4	once	CASSDTATGENSPLHF	TGTGCCAGCAGTGACACGGCGACAGGGGAAAATTCACCCCTCCACTTT
.	TRBJ1-4	TRBV6-4	.	CASTPRIATNEKLFF	TGTGCCAGCACCCCGAGGATCGCAACTAATGAAAAACTGTTTTTT
.	TRBJ2-3	TRBV6-4	.	CASSDSVEADTQYF	TGTGCCAGCAGTGACTCAGTGGAGGCAGATACGCAGTATTTT
.	TRBJ2-2	TRBV3-1/TRBV3-2	.	CASSQVSSNTGELFF	TGTGCCAGCAGCCAAGTTAGCAGCAACACCGGGGAGCTGTTTTTT
.	TRBJ2-3	TRBV9	.	CASSVGAIRGTQYF	TGTGCCAGCAGCGTAGGGGCCATTAGGGGTACGCAGTATTTT
TRBD1	TRBJ1-2	TRBV30	.	CAWSLQGKSGYTF	TGTGCCTGGAGTCTACAGGGGAAGAGCGGCTACACCTTC
TRBD1	TRBJ2-7	TRBV11-3	.	CASSLDYQTGAEQYF	TGTGCCAGCAGCTTAGATTATCAGACAGGGGCTGAGCAGTACTTC
.	TRBJ2-5	TRBV19	.	CASSIFRDQETQYF	TGTGCCAGTAGTATATTCAGGGATCAAGAGACCCAGTACTTC
TRBD1	TRBJ1-5	TRBV28	.	CASRRQGGNQPQHF	TGTGCCAGCAGACGACAGGGAGGCAATCAGCCCCAGCATTTT
.	TRBJ2-3	TRBV6-6	.	CASSYSRPDTQYF	TGTGCCAGCAGTTACTCGAGGCCCGATACGCAGTATTTT
.	TRBJ2-3	TRBV9	.	CASSVAARASTDTQYF	TGTGCCAGCAGCGTAGCGGCTAGAGCGAGCACAGATACGCAGTATTTT
.	TRBJ1-3	TRBV11-2	once	CASSSTGTVGNTIYF	TGTGCCAGCAGCAGTACCGGGACTGTAGGAAACACCATATATTTT
.	TRBJ1-5	TRBV7-8	.	CASSLEQGNQPQHF	TGTGCCAGCAGCTTAGAACAGGGCAATCAGCCCCAGCATTTT
.	TRBJ2-1	TRBV30	.	CAWRPQGPSLNEQFF	TGTGCCTGGAGACCGCAGGGGCCCAGTTTGAATGAGCAGTTCTTC